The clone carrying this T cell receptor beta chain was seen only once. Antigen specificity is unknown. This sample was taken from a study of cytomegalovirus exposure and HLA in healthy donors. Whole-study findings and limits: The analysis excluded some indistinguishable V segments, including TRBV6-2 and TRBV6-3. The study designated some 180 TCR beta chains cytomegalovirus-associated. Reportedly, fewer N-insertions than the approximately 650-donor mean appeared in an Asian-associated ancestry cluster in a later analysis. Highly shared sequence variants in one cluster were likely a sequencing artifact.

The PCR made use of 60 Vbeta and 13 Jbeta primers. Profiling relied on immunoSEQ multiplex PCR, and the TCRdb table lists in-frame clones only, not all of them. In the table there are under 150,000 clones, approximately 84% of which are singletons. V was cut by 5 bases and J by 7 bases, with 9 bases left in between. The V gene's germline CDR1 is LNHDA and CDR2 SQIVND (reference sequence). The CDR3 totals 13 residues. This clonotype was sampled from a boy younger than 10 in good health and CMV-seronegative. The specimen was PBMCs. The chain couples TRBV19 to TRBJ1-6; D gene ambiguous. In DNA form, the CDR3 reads TGTGCCAGTAGTGCCACAGCCAATTCACCCCTCCACTTT. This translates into CASSATANSPLHF.